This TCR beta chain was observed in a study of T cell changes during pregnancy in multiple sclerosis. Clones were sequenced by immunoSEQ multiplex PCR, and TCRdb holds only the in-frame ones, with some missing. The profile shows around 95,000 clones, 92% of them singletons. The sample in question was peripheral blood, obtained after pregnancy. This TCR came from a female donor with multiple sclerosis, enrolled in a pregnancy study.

This CDR3 reads CASSTGTSGKQETQYF. The CDR3 coding sequence is TGCGCCAGCAGCACAGGGACTAGCGGAAAACAAGAGACCCAGTACTTC. The V and J genes are TRBV4-1 and TRBJ2-5, with 11 bases aligning to TRBD2. From germline, CDR1 is MGHRA and CDR2 YSYEKL. V lost 5 bases to trimming and J lost 2 bases; unmatched junction nucleotides: 7. The CDR3 extends over 16 amino acids.